This T cell receptor (beta chain) came from a study of Tregs in tolerant kidney transplant recipients. Broader study findings: Biological reproducibility was not directly addressed in this study.

Only in-frame clones appear in the TCRdb table, and some are missing; sequencing was by immunoSEQ multiplex PCR. In the table there are 70,000 to 95,000 clones, less than 95% of which are singletons. For this clone: What it binds is not known.

The sample consisted of Tregs from blood, taken before the transplant. The sequence was collected from a human donor who received a combined kidney and bone marrow transplant.

CDR3 sequence (DNA): TGTGCCAGCAGCAGGGACTGGAAGAACACTGAAGCTTTCTTT. It specifies CASSRDWKNTEAFF. The chain recombines TRBV6-1 with TRBJ1-1; D may be TRBD1 (5 bases). The V and J ends lost 6 bases and 1 base respectively, with 12 bases between them. CDR1 is MNHNS, CDR2 SASEGT, per germline. This CDR3 is 14 amino acids long.